Listed below are T cell receptor beta chains from one sample, sequenced in a study of T cell responses to AZD1222 COVID-19 vaccine. TCRdb's copy holds only in-frame clones and misses some; the assay was immunoSEQ multiplex PCR. In the table there are about 190,000 clones, 85% to 95% of which are singletons. Source: peripheral blood, taken on day 0 of AZD1222 vaccination. These TCRs come from an adult in good health. Each CDR3 is given with its conserved first and last residue. The D gene is left open where the match is weak. A row's size may be missing; if present it is once, few, many or a size class.

TGTGCCACCAGGGGACCTTATAGCAATCAGCCCCAGCATTTT | CATRGPYSNQPQHF | TRBJ1-5 | TRBV24-1 | NA | NA
TGTGCCAGCAGCTTAGACGGTAGCAATCAGCCCCAGCATTTT | CASSLDGSNQPQHF | TRBJ1-5 | TRBV7-2 | NA | NA
TGTGCCAGCTCACCAGACAGGGGTAGCTCCTACGAGCAGTACTTC | CASSPDRGSSYEQYF | TRBJ2-7 | TRBV18 | TRBD1 | NA
TGTGCCATCAGTGCGGCGGCGCAGGCGCTCCAAGAGACCCAGTACTTC | CAISAAAQALQETQYF | TRBJ2-5 | TRBV10-3 | NA | NA
TGTGCCTGGAAGAGAGTAGTGGCAGGCAACACTGAAGCTTTCTTT | CAWKRVVAGNTEAFF | TRBJ1-1 | TRBV30 | NA | NA
TGTGCCAGCAGTTACTCGTCCCCGAACCATTCACCCCTCCACTTT | CASSYSSPNHSPLHF | TRBJ1-6 | TRBV6-5 | NA | NA
TGTGCCAGCAGTGAATTAGGTGGAGGGTACAATGAGCAGTTCTTC | CASSELGGGYNEQFF | TRBJ2-1 | TRBV25-1 | NA | NA
TGTGCCACCAGTGATTTAGTTTCTGTGACAGGGGGCGCCGATCAGCCCCAGCATTTT | CATSDLVSVTGGADQPQHF | TRBJ1-5 | TRBV24-1 | TRBD1 | NA
TGTGCCAGCAGCGACGGCAGTAGTGACACTGAAGCTTTCTTT | CASSDGSSDTEAFF | TRBJ1-1 | TRBV6-4 | NA | NA
TGTGCCAGCAGTTCGGGACACCCGAACACTGAAGCTTTCTTT | CASSSGHPNTEAFF | TRBJ1-1 | TRBV28 | NA | few
TGTGCCACCAGCAGAGATATACGGGAGCCCTACGAGCAGTACTTC | CATSRDIREPYEQYF | TRBJ2-7 | TRBV15 | NA | NA
TGTGCCAGCAGCCAAGTGGAACCTAACTATGGCTACACCTTC | CASSQVEPNYGYTF | TRBJ1-2 | TRBV4-2 | NA | NA
TGCGCCAGCAGCCACGGGGGTGGGAACACTGAAGCTTTCTTT | CASSHGGGNTEAFF | TRBJ1-1 | TRBV4-1 | NA | NA
TGTGCCAGCAGCTTAGTGCTGCGGGGGGCCAGAGATACGCAGTATTTT | CASSLVLRGARDTQYF | TRBJ2-3 | TRBV7-2 | TRBD2 | NA
TGTGCCAGCAGCTTTAAGGTAGCAGATACGCAGTATTTT | CASSFKVADTQYF | TRBJ2-3 | TRBV7-2 | NA | NA
TGTGCCAGCAGTTACGACGGTTATAGCAATCAGCCCCAGCATTTT | CASSYDGYSNQPQHF | TRBJ1-5 | TRBV6-5 | NA | NA
TGTGCCATCAGTGAGTCCAGGGATGCGACTGAAGCTTTCTTT | CAISESRDATEAFF | TRBJ1-1 | TRBV10-3 | NA | NA
TGTGCCAGCAGCCGGCAGCACACTGAAGCTTTCTTT | CASSRQHTEAFF | TRBJ1-1 | TRBV7-9 | NA | NA